These T cell receptor beta chains were read from a single sample in a study of blood T cell repertoires in COVID-19. The data were produced by immunoSEQ multiplex PCR, yet TCRdb's version contains in-frame clones alone and is incomplete. The sample yields 60,000 to 70,000 clones, around 85% seen once. Input material: peripheral blood. The receptors come from a man aged 35 to 55 with COVID-19, enrolled during active disease. CDR3s include the opening cysteine and the closing phenylalanine or tryptophan. The D gene is left open where the match is weak. Clone size is not always given. Where it is, it says once, few, many or a class for expanded clones.

NA | 12 | TRBJ2-7 | NA | TRBV2 | TGTGCCAGCAAGGAGGGGTCCTACGAGCAGTACTTC | CASKEGSYEQYF
NA | 13 | TRBJ2-3 | NA | TRBV7-2 | TGTGCCAGCAGCTCTATCCACACAGATACGCAGTATTTT | CASSSIHTDTQYF
TRBD2 | 15 | TRBJ2-2 | NA | TRBV5-1 | TGCGCCAGCAGCCTCACTAGCGGGGGTAACGGGGAGCTGTTTTTT | CASSLTSGGNGELFF
NA | 15 | TRBJ1-3 | NA | TRBV3-1/TRBV3-2 | TGTGCCAGCAGCCCGGTATCGGGATCTGGAAACACCATATATTTT | CASSPVSGSGNTIYF
TRBD2 | 15 | TRBJ2-5 | NA | TRBV5-1 | TGCGCCAGCAGCCCAACAGCGGGGGGGCAAGAGACCCAGTACTTC | CASSPTAGGQETQYF
NA | 13 | TRBJ2-7 | NA | TRBV9 | TGTGCCAGCAGCGTAGGTAGTAGAGACGAGCAGTACTTC | CASSVGSRDEQYF
TRBD1 | 14 | TRBJ2-7 | once | TRBV7-9 | TGTGCCAGCAGCGAAGGGGGCGCTTCGTCCGAGCAGTACTTC | CASSEGGASSEQYF
NA | 15 | TRBJ1-6 | NA | TRBV3-1/TRBV3-2 | TGTGCCAGCAGCAACCACACCCAGGGCGATTCACCCCTCCACTTT | CASSNHTQGDSPLHF
TRBD1 | 15 | TRBJ1-1 | NA | TRBV12-5 | TGTGCTAGTGGTTTGACGCGACAGGGACGGGGTGAAGCTTTCTTT | CASGLTRQGRGEAFF
NA | 13 | TRBJ2-1 | NA | TRBV4-1 | TGCGCCAGCAGCCAAGTTGACCCTCGGGGTGAGTTCTTC | CASSQVDPRGEFF
NA | 14 | TRBJ1-4 | NA | TRBV5-1 | TGCGCCAGCAGCCCTACAGGAGCTAATGAAAAACTGTTTTTT | CASSPTGANEKLFF
NA | 14 | TRBJ1-2 | NA | TRBV3-1/TRBV3-2 | TGTGCCAGCAGCCTCCTTGAGTCCGGGTATGGCTACACCTTC | CASSLLESGYGYTF
NA | 15 | TRBJ2-7 | NA | TRBV15 | TGTGCCACCAGCAGGGACAGTGGGGTCTCCTACGAGCAGTACTTC | CATSRDSGVSYEQYF
TRBD1 | 15 | TRBJ2-5 | NA | TRBV5-1 | TGCGCCAGCAGCTTCGACAGGGTTGAATGGGAGACCCAGTACTTC | CASSFDRVEWETQYF
NA | 14 | TRBJ2-3 | NA | TRBV4-1 | TGCGCCAGCAGCCAAGATCCAGATACAGATACGCAGTATTTT | CASSQDPDTDTQYF
TRBD1 | 15 | TRBJ1-2 | NA | TRBV6-6 | TGTGCCAGCAGCGGCAGACAGGGGGCTATCGATGGCTACACCTTC | CASSGRQGAIDGYTF
TRBD1 | 13 | TRBJ1-4 | NA | TRBV6-5 | TGTGCCAGCACCCGGACAGGGGATGAAAAACTGTTTTTT | CASTRTGDEKLFF
NA | 14 | TRBJ1-5 | NA | TRBV10-1 | TGCGCCAGCACCCGGGTGCTGAGCAATCAGCCCCAGCATTTT | CASTRVLSNQPQHF
TRBD1 | 14 | TRBJ2-7 | NA | TRBV5-1 | TGCGCCAGCAGCTCAGGACAGGAGTTCTACGAGCAGTACTTC | CASSSGQEFYEQYF
NA | 14 | TRBJ1-5 | NA | TRBV5-5 | TGTGCCAGCAGCTTCCGTTGGGCGAATCAGCCCCAGCATTTT | CASSFRWANQPQHF
TRBD1 | 13 | TRBJ1-2 | NA | TRBV12-3/TRBV12-4 | TGTGCCAGCACCTTGGGACAGAGCTATGGCTACACCTTC | CASTLGQSYGYTF
NA | 13 | TRBJ1-5 | NA | TRBV19 | TGTGCCAGTAGTATGGACAGAAATCAGCCCCAGCATTTT | CASSMDRNQPQHF
TRBD2 | 13 | TRBJ2-7 | once | TRBV5-1 | TGCGCCAGCAGCCAGGGACTAGCGGGGGAGCAGTACTTC | CASSQGLAGEQYF
NA | 18 | TRBJ2-2 | few | TRBV9 | TGTGCCAGCAGCGTAGGGGGGGACAGCGCCTCGAACACCGGGGAGCTGTTTTTT | CASSVGGDSASNTGELFF
TRBD1 | 14 | TRBJ2-2 | NA | TRBV27 | TGTGCCAGCAGTTTACAGGGGGCTTACGGGGAGCTGTTTTTT | CASSLQGAYGELFF
NA | 16 | TRBJ1-1 | NA | TRBV27 | TGTGCCAGCAGTTTACGGCCGGGGACATCGAACACTGAAGCTTTCTTT | CASSLRPGTSNTEAFF
NA | 15 | TRBJ2-2 | NA | TRBV7-6 | TGTGCCAGCAGCCAACGGAGCGGTGGCACCGGGGAGCTGTTTTTT | CASSQRSGGTGELFF
NA | 15 | TRBJ1-1 | NA | TRBV5-5 | TGTGCCAGCAGCCAAAATACAGGTTTTGTCACTGAAGCTTTCTTT | CASSQNTGFVTEAFF
NA | 16 | TRBJ2-7 | few | TRBV15 | TGTGCCACCAGCAGAGTCTTTGGCCTCTTCGCCTACGAGCAGTACTTC | CATSRVFGLFAYEQYF
NA | 14 | TRBJ2-1 | NA | TRBV5-6 | TGTGCCAGCAGCTTGGGCCTAGCCGGGAATGAGCAGTTCTTC | CASSLGLAGNEQFF
NA | 15 | TRBJ2-2 | NA | TRBV5-1 | TGCGCCAGCAGCTTGCTACAGACGAACACCGGGGAGCTGTTTTTT | CASSLLQTNTGELFF
NA | 16 | TRBJ2-2 | NA | TRBV2 | TGTGCCAGCAGTGGGTGGCGATTGGGGGCGGGCGGGGAGCTGTTTTTT | CASSGWRLGAGGELFF
TRBD1 | 13 | TRBJ1-2 | NA | TRBV28 | TGTGCCAGCAGTGCAACAGGGGGCGGTGGCTACACCTTC | CASSATGGGGYTF
NA | 15 | TRBJ1-2 | NA | TRBV21-1 | TGTGCCAGCAGCACCCTGGACTCCTCTAACTATGGCTACACCTTC | CASSTLDSSNYGYTF
TRBD2 | 18 | TRBJ2-7 | NA | TRBV5-1 | TGCGCCACCGCCAGGAATCAAATTCAGCGGGGGGCTGTGGACGAGCAGTACTTC | CATARNQIQRGAVDEQYF
TRBD1 | 13 | TRBJ1-2 | NA | TRBV2 | TGTGCCAGCACTGGGGACAGGGGATACGGCTACACCTTC | CASTGDRGYGYTF
NA | 14 | TRBJ1-2 | once | TRBV9 | TGTGCCAGCAGCCTTGGGAGGGGAGAGAATGGCTACACCTTC | CASSLGRGENGYTF
TRBD2 | 15 | TRBJ2-7 | NA | TRBV27 | TGTGCCAGCAGCCCGGGACTAGCGGGGACCTACGAGCAGTACTTC | CASSPGLAGTYEQYF
NA | 15 | TRBJ2-3 | NA | TRBV5-4 | TGTGCCAGCAGCTCCGGGTCCCCCAGCACAGATACGCAGTATTTT | CASSSGSPSTDTQYF
NA | 15 | TRBJ1-4 | NA | TRBV5-6 | TGTGCCAGCAGCTTGACCCCGGTGCCTAATGAAAAACTGTTTTTT | CASSLTPVPNEKLFF
NA | 14 | TRBJ1-1 | NA | TRBV5-1 | TGCGCCAGCAGCTTGGGGGGCAGGAACACTGAAGCTTTCTTT | CASSLGGRNTEAFF
TRBD1 | 14 | TRBJ2-5 | NA | TRBV5-1 | TGCGCCAGCAATTGGGCAACAGGGGGAGAGACCCAGTACTTC | CASNWATGGETQYF
TRBD1 | 14 | TRBJ1-2 | NA | TRBV28 | TGTGCCAGCAGTTCCGGACAGGGGATAGGGGGCTACACCTTC | CASSSGQGIGGYTF
TRBD1 | 17 | TRBJ1-1 | once | TRBV3-1/TRBV3-2 | TGTGCCAGCAGCCAACAACCGACAGGGGGTACAAACACTGAAGCTTTCTTT | CASSQQPTGGTNTEAFF
NA | 12 | TRBJ2-1 | NA | TRBV30 | TGTGCCTGGAAGGCTTCTAGCCTTAATCCGTTCTTC | CAWKASSLNPFF
TRBD2 | 15 | TRBJ2-1 | NA | TRBV5-1 | TGCGCCAGCAGCTTGCTCGCGGGGGTGGGGAATGAGCAGTTCTTC | CASSLLAGVGNEQFF
TRBD1 | 13 | TRBJ1-2 | NA | TRBV2 | TGTGCCAGCAGTGTGGGACAGGGGAATGGCTACACCTTC | CASSVGQGNGYTF
NA | 12 | TRBJ2-7 | NA | TRBV29-1 | TGCAGCGTTGCGCCGCAGGGCTACGAGCAGTACTTC | CSVAPQGYEQYF
NA | 15 | TRBJ1-6 | NA | TRBV5-1 | TGCGCCAGCAGCTTGGGTGGAGGGGCAGGTTCACCCCTCCACTTT | CASSLGGGAGSPLHF
NA | 14 | TRBJ2-2 | NA | TRBV11-3 | TGTGCCAGCAGCCAGGGGCCGAACACCGGGGAGCTGTTTTTT | CASSQGPNTGELFF
NA | 13 | TRBJ1-6 | NA | TRBV30 | TGTGCCTGGGAGAAAATCGGTAATTCACCCCTCCACTTT | CAWEKIGNSPLHF